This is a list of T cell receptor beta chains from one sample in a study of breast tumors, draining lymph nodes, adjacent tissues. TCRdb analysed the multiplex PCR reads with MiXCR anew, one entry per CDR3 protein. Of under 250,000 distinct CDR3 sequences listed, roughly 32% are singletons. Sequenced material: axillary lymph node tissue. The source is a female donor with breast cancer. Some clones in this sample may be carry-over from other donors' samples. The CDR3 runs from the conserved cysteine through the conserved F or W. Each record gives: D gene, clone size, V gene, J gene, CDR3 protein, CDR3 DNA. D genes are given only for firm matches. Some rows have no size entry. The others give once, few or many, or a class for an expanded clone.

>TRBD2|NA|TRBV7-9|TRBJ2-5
CASSSAGTRRRGGETQYF
TGTGCCAGCAGCTCCGCCGGGACTAGAAGGCGGGGCGGAGAGACCCAGTACTTC
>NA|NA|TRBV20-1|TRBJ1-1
CSARVDGPSTEAFF
TGCAGTGCTAGAGTGGACGGACCCAGCACTGAAGCTTTCTTT
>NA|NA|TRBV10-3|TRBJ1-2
CAVQLGAGNTF
TGTGCCGTACAGCTAGGGGCTGGAAACACCTTC
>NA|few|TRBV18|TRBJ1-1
CASSPGTQNTEAFF
TGTGCCAGCTCACCCGGGACACAGAACACTGAAGCTTTCTTT
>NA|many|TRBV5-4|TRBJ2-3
CASSLAGDLADTQYF
TGTGCCAGCAGCTTGGCGGGAGACTTGGCAGATACGCAGTATTTT
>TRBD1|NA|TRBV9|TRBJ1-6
CASSVGQGVHSPLHF
TGTGCCAGCAGCGTAGGGCAGGGGGTACATTCACCCCTCCACTTT
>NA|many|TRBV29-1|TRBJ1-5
CSVSPGGNQPQHF
TGCAGCGTCTCCCCGGGGGGGAATCAGCCCCAGCATTTT
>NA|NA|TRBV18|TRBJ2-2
CASSPPSSQNTGELFF
TGTGCCAGCTCACCACCTTCCAGTCAAAACACCGGGGAGCTGTTTTTT
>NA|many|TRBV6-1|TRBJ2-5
CASNMRAAQETQYF
TGTGCCAGCAACATGAGAGCGGCCCAGGAGACCCAGTACTTC
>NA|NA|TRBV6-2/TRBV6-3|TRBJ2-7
CASSYPLDRYGPGASYEQYF
TGTGCCAGCAGTTACCCGCTCGACCGATACGGGCCGGGAGCTTCCTACGAGCAGTACTTC
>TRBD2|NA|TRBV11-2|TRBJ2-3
CASSFGTSGLTDTQYF
TGTGCCAGCAGCTTCGGGACTAGCGGTCTCACAGATACGCAGTATTTT
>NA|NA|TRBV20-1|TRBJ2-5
CSATGRGPETQYF
TGCAGTGCTACGGGTAGGGGCCCAGAGACCCAGTACTTC
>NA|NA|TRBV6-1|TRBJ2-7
CASSHPGLGGQQQYF
TGTGCCAGCAGTCACCCCGGGTTGGGGGGGCAGCAGCAGTACTTC
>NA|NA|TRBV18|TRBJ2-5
CASSPLPQEAQYF
TGTGCCAGCTCGCCACTTCCCCAAGAGGCCCAGTACTTC
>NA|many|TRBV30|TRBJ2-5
CAWAPREETQYF
TGTGCCTGGGCCCCGCGGGAAGAGACCCAGTACTTC
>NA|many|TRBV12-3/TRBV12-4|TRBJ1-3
CASSFAGEAGNTIYF
TGTGCCAGCAGTTTCGCGGGGGAGGCTGGAAACACCATATATTTT
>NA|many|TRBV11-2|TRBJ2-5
CASSLIRFSWETQYF
TGTGCCAGCAGCTTAATCCGTTTTTCGTGGGAGACCCAGTACTTC
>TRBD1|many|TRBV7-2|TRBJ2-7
CASSLRDRDEQYF
TGTGCCAGCAGCCTCCGGGACAGGGACGAGCAGTACTTC
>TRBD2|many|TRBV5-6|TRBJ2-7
CASSLGLAGQQYF
TGTGCCAGCAGCTTAGGGCTAGCGGGTCAGCAGTACTTC
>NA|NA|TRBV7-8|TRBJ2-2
CASSFPQGCANTGELFF
TGTGCCAGCAGCTTCCCCCAGGGCTGTGCGAACACCGGGGAGCTGTTTTTT
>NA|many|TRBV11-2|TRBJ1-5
CASSLGSGNQPQHF
TGTGCCAGCAGCTTAGGGTCAGGGAACCAGCCCCAGCATTTT
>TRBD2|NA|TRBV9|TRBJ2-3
CASSKAGTRGTDTQYF
TGTGCCAGCAGCAAAGCGGGGACTAGGGGCACAGATACGCAGTATTTT
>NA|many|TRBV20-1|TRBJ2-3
CSAGPIQGTQYF
TGCAGTGCCGGTCCTATCCAAGGTACGCAGTATTTT
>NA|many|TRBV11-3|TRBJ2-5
CASSFSPEDSVSQETQYF
TGTGCCAGCAGCTTCTCCCCAGAGGATTCGGTGTCCCAAGAGACCCAGTACTTC
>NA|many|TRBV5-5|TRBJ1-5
CASSFENQPQHF
TGTGCCAGCAGCTTCGAAAATCAGCCCCAGCATTTT
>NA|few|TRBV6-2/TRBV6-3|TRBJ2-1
CASGIRADNEQFF
TGTGCCAGCGGAATTAGGGCTGACAATGAGCAGTTCTTC
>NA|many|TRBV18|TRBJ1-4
CAGSRQGLEKLFF
TGTGCCGGCTCACGTCAGGGACTTGAAAAACTGTTTTTT
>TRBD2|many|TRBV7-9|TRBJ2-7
CASSPGTSGSNEQYF
TGTGCCAGCAGCCCCGGGACTAGCGGGAGTAACGAGCAGTACTTC
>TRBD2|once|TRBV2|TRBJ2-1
CASRAGTSAYNEQFF
TGTGCCAGCAGGGCCGGGACTAGCGCCTACAATGAGCAGTTCTTC
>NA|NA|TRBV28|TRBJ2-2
CASRPTGTNTGELFF
TGTGCCAGCAGGCCGACAGGCACGAACACCGGGGAGCTGTTTTTT